These 20 T cell receptor beta chains share one sample of origin, sequenced in a study of T and B cells in COVID-19 patients. TRB was amplified from around 250-500 ng of blood genomic DNA. BIOMED2 TRB-A/B primer pools were used in multiplex TRB PCR. Each CDR3 protein is one row after TCRdb ran MiXCR on the multiplex PCR reads. The sample consists of some 4,000 distinct CDR3 sequences, about 26% of them appearing once. Sequencing was done on a sample of blood. Receptor source: a human donor with active COVID-19. The donor label of this sample is uncertain.

Relative to its sample, this clonotype is medium-sized. The genes are TRBV6-5 and TRBJ2-7, with 7 bases matching TRBD1. With 11 bases clipped from V and 6 bases from J, the junction kept 10 bases outside the gene matches. This CDR3 region has 12 residues. Germline loops: CDR1 MNHEY, CDR2 SVGAGI. The CDR3 loop reads CAAEGAPSEQYF. Written as DNA, the CDR3 is TGTGCCGCCGAGGGGGCGCCCAGCGAGCAGTACTTC.

This clonotype turned up a few times. The chain recombines TRBV10-3 with TRBJ1-1; 7 nucleotides line up with TRBD1. Germline values: CDR1 ENHRY, CDR2 SYGVKD. CDR3 length: 12 amino acids. V dropped 10 bases and J dropped 11; count of bases not matched to a gene: 13. The DNA for the CDR3 is TGTGCCAGCAGCCCGGACAGGATAAGGGCTTTCTTT. It specifies CASSPDRIRAFF.

J is TRBJ2-1 and V is TRBV5-4, with 7 bases aligning to TRBD2. The J segment lost 0 bases and the V segment lost 0 bases, leaving 0 bases of the junction unmatched. The V gene's germline CDR1 is SGHNT and CDR2 YYREEE (reference sequence). CDR3 length equals 15 residues. The CDR3 DNA sequence: TGTGCCAGCAGCTTGGGGACTAGCTCCTACAATGAGCAGTTCTTC. Residues: CASSLGTSSYNEQFF.

This chain uses TRBV12-3 or TRBV12-4 with TRBJ2-6, with D perhaps being TRBD1 or TRBD2 (5 bases each). V lost 5 bases and J 4 bases, leaving 9 bases between the germline ends. The CDR3 loop spans 14 amino acids. The CDR3 loop is CASSRGAGANVLTF. CDR3 DNA sequence: TGTGCCAGCAGTAGAGGGGCCGGGGCCAACGTCCTGACTTTC.

By sample share, this clonotype is medium-sized. The J gene is TRBJ2-2, the V gene TRBV12-3 or TRBV12-4; 9 bases map to TRBD2. This CDR3 is 16 amino acids long. Trimming took 6 bases from V and 5 from J; bases not matched to a gene: 10. The CDR3 DNA sequence: TGTGCCAGCAGCCTGGCGGGGGGGCTTCGGACCGGGGAGCTGTTTTTT. It translates to CASSLAGGLRTGELFF.

This clonotype is medium-sized in the sample. This chain links TRBV6-5 with TRBJ2-5; 7 positions agree with TRBD1. Trimming cost V 6 bases and J 5 bases; bases outside gene matches: 9. Germline V gene lookup returns CDR1 MNHEY and CDR2 SVGAGI. The CDR3 has 14 amino acids. The CDR3 sequence: CASSRDRAGETQYF. The CDR3 DNA reads as TGTGCCAGCAGCCGCGACAGGGCCGGGGAGACCCAGTACTTC.

This clonotype is labeled as medium-sized. V gene TRBV6-6 combines with J gene TRBJ1-4; 7 bases fit TRBD1. From germline, CDR1 is MNHNY and CDR2 SVGAGI (reference sequence). The CDR3 is made up of 16 amino acids. V dropped 4 bases and J dropped 8; count of bases not matched to a gene: 13. The CDR3 DNA reads TGTGCCAGCAGTTTAACTTCAGGGGGAAAGCGGGAAAAACTGTTTTTT. Protein: CASSLTSGGKREKLFF.

By its share, this clonotype is large. The chain uses TRBV19 and TRBJ2-2, with 8 nucleotides matching TRBD1. The CDR3 covers 16 residues. Germline-derived CDR1 and CDR2 are LNHDA and SQIVND (reference sequence). V was pared by 1 base and J by 3 bases, with 4 bases of the junction left unmatched. The CDR3 sequence: CASSIATGDDTGELFF. For the CDR3, the DNA is TGTGCCAGTAGTATAGCGACAGGGGACGACACCGGGGAGCTGTTTTTT.

The V gene is TRBV7-6, the J gene TRBJ2-3; D gene unclear. Deletions cut 1 base from V and 3 bases from J, with 17 bases between. Looked up from germline, CDR1 is SGHVS and CDR2 is FNYEAQ. This CDR3 has 17 amino acids. The CDR3 DNA reads as TGTGCCAGCAGCTTAGGCGACTTGCCATTAGGGACAGATACGCAGTATTTT. Protein sequence: CASSLGDLPLGTDTQYF.

This clonotype is categorized as medium-sized. The chain uses TRBV19 and TRBJ1-4; perhaps TRBD1 as D (5 bases). CDR3 length: 14 residues. Germline CDR1 reads LNHDA; CDR2 reads SQIVND (reference sequence). Between the trimmed V and J ends, which lost 5 bases and 7 bases, there was a span of 14 bases. The CDR3 DNA reads as TGTGCCAGTAGTTCGGGACCCCAGGGTGAAAAACTGTTTTTT. Amino acids: CASSSGPQGEKLFF.

V usage is TRBV7-9 and J usage is TRBJ2-2; unclear D gene. The CDR3 is 11 residues long. Trimming pared 5 bases from V and 6 bases from J, leaving 4 bases between. Per the germline V gene, CDR1 is SEHNR and CDR2 is FQNEAQ (reference sequence). CDR3: CASSQSGELFF. CDR3 nucleotide sequence: TGTGCCAGCAGCCAGTCCGGGGAGCTGTTTTTT.

This clonotype is medium-sized in the sample. The chain uses TRBV19 and TRBJ1-4; no clear D gene. V lost 5 bases and J lost 5, with 9 bases in between. In germline, CDR1 is LNHDA, CDR2 SQIVND (reference sequence). The CDR3 consists of 13 residues. The CDR3, as DNA: TGTGCCAGTAGTTGGGCAGGCAATGAAAAACTGTTTTTT. Residues: CASSWAGNEKLFF.

There are a few counts of this clonotype. The chain uses TRBV7-6 and TRBJ2-3; D may be TRBD1 (5 bases). This CDR3 is built from 15 residues. With 0 bases removed from V and 3 bases from J, the gap between germline ends came to 10 bases. From germline, CDR1 is SGHVS and CDR2 FNYEAQ. The CDR3 reads CASSLAPDRTDTQYF. In DNA form, the CDR3 reads TGTGCCAGCAGCTTAGCCCCAGACAGAACAGATACGCAGTATTTT.

This clonotype was counted many times. The chain has TRBV6-1 and TRBJ2-1; no reliable D call. CDR3 length: 11 residues. The V gene's germline CDR1 is MNHNS and CDR2 SASEGT. The germline V and J ends were trimmed by 5 bases and 8 bases, with 7 bases remaining between them. The chain's CDR3 is CASSFNYEQFF. In DNA form, the CDR3 reads TGTGCCAGCAGTTTCAACTATGAGCAGTTCTTC.

Relative to its sample, this clonotype is medium-sized. V and J are TRBV27 and TRBJ2-6; 9 positions match TRBD2. CDR1 MNHEY and CDR2 SMNVEV come from the germline V gene (reference sequence). This CDR3 is built from 19 residues. V was pared by 5 bases and J by 0 bases, with 11 bases of the junction left unmatched. CDR3 sequence (DNA): TGTGCCAGCAGTCGAATTGGACTAGCGAGTAGCTCTGGGGCCAACGTCCTGACTTTC. Its protein is CASSRIGLASSSGANVLTF. The full variable domain, completed using reference TRBV27 and TRBJ2-6, is EAQVTQNPRYLITVTGKKLTVTCSQNMNHEYMSWYRQDPGLGLRQIYYSMNVEVTDKGDVPEGYKVSRKEKRNFPLILESPSPNQTSLYFCASSRIGLASSSGANVLTFGAGSRLTVL.

The J gene is TRBJ1-2, the V gene TRBV6-4; D gene uncertain. CDR1 and CDR2 from the germline V gene are MRHNA and SNTAGT. CDR3 length equals 13 residues. Trimming took 4 bases from V and 1 from J, leaving 7 bases between them. CDR3 sequence (DNA): TGTGCCAGCAGTGCAGGACTTAACTATGGCTACACCTTC. It translates to CASSAGLNYGYTF.

Only a few counts were recorded for this clonotype. This chain connects TRBV7-2 to TRBJ2-3, with D tentatively TRBD2 (6 bases). Germline values: CDR1 SGHTA, CDR2 FQGNSA. The CDR3 contains 15 residues. Trimming stripped 5 bases from V and 0 bases from J, with 12 bases between. CDR3 DNA sequence: TGTGCCAGCAGCGCCATTGGGGGGAGCACAGATACGCAGTATTTT. The encoded protein is CASSAIGGSTDTQYF.

This clonotype was recorded once. Being one base from a much bigger clone, this may be a read error. The chain has TRBV5-6 and TRBJ1-2; possibly TRBD1 for D (5 bases). The CDR3 has 14 amino acids. Trimming pared 6 bases from V and 8 bases from J, leaving 20 bases between. Germline V gene sequence: CDR1 SGHDT, CDR2 YYEEEE. The CDR3 DNA sequence: TGTGCCAGCACCCCCATCGGGGGAGTGAGGGGCTACACCTTC. Translation: CASTPIGGVRGYTF.

This clonotype showed up just a few times. This chain connects TRBV2 to TRBJ2-5; D could derive from TRBD1 or TRBD2 (6 bases each). CDR1 is SNHLY and CDR2 is FYNNEI in the germline V gene. The ends were cut back, 4 bases at V and 6 bases at J, with 12 bases in the middle. CDR3 length equals 13 residues. As DNA, the CDR3 is TGTGCCAGCAGTGCGGGGGCCGAAAAGACCCAGTACTTC. Encoded protein: CASSAGAEKTQYF.

The V and J genes are TRBV20-1 and TRBJ2-2; 8 bases are a match to TRBD1. Germline CDR1 and CDR2: DFQATT and SNEGSKA (reference sequence). CDR3 length equals 16 residues. V was pared by 6 bases and J by 2 bases, with 11 bases of the junction left unmatched. In nucleotides, the CDR3 is TGCAGTGCGCCTTTTCCAGGGGGCGCAAACACCGGGGAGCTGTTTTTT. Amino acid sequence: CSAPFPGGANTGELFF.